The 18 T cell receptor beta chains given below trace back to one sample, sequenced in a study of OX40 agonist ivuxolimab in advanced cancers. Measured with immunoSEQ multiplex PCR; TCRdb has only the in-frame clones, and not every one. The sample yields 70,000 or so clones, 92% seen once. The sample consisted of CD4+ or CD8+ T cells sorted from blood, taken in a trial of the OX40 agonist ivuxolimab. The receptors derive from an adult with an advanced solid tumor such as melanoma, head and neck, liver or kidney cancer.

This clone showed up just a few times. The same CDR3 can be traced to other DNA sequences in this sample. This chain joins TRBV27 and TRBJ2-7; D is ambiguous. Per the germline V gene, CDR1 is MNHEY and CDR2 is SMNVEV (reference sequence). The CDR3 is made up of 13 amino acids. V dropped 2 bases and J dropped 1 base, with 6 bases sitting between them. In nucleotides, the CDR3 is TGTGCCAGCAGTTTAGGCAGGTCCTACGAGCAGTACTTC. It yields the protein CASSLGRSYEQYF.

The J gene is TRBJ1-3, the V gene TRBV4-1; D may be TRBD1 (6 bases). With 1 base removed from V and 4 bases from J, the gap between germline ends came to 11 bases. The CDR3 runs to 15 residues. CDR1 MGHRA and CDR2 YSYEKL come from the germline V gene. The CDR3 DNA reads TGCGCCAGCAGCCAAGTTGGGGGGCTCGGAAACACCATATATTTT. This translates into CASSQVGGLGNTIYF.

The chain uses TRBV19 and TRBJ2-7; D is undetermined. The ends were cut back, 2 bases at V and 7 bases at J, with 6 bases in the middle. Germline CDR1 LNHDA, CDR2 SQIVND (reference sequence). The CDR3 is 11 residues long. The CDR3 nucleotides read TGTGCCAGTAGTATAACTGGGGAGCAGTACTTC. Translation gives CASSITGEQYF.

V and J are TRBV4-2 and TRBJ2-2, with 8 bases that match TRBD1. CDR1 and CDR2 (germline): LGHNA, YNFKEQ. The CDR3 length is 16 residues. J was trimmed by 2 bases and V by 0 bases; bases with no gene match: 2. CDR3 sequence: CASSQETGENTGELFF. The DNA of the CDR3 is TGTGCCAGCAGCCAAGAGACAGGGGAAAACACCGGGGAGCTGTTTTTT.

The J gene is TRBJ1-5, the V gene TRBV6-1; unclear D gene. The CDR3 covers 15 residues. Germline CDR1 MNHNS, CDR2 SASEGT. V lost 4 bases and J lost 0, with 10 bases in between. The CDR3 nucleotides are TGTGCCAGCAGTGTGACAAGCTATAGCAATCAGCCCCAGCATTTT. Protein: CASSVTSYSNQPQHF.

The rearrangement joins TRBV19 to TRBJ2-5, with D maybe TRBD2 (6 bases). The CDR3 length is 15 residues. Germline-derived CDR1 and CDR2 are LNHDA and SQIVND (reference sequence). V lost 1 base to trimming and J lost 6 bases, with 15 bases between them. The CDR3 is CASSIVGEDGQTQYF. DNA of the CDR3: TGTGCCAGTAGTATAGTTGGGGAGGACGGTCAGACCCAGTACTTC. Full variable domain (outside the CDR3, taken from reference TRBV19 and TRBJ2-5): DGGITQSPKYLFRKEGQNVTLSCEQNLNHDAMYWYRQDPGQGLRLIYYSQIVNDFQKGDIAEGYSVSREKKESFPLTVTSAQKNPTAFYLCASSIVGEDGQTQYFGPGTRLLVL.

The CDR3 nucleotides read TGTGCCATCAGTGAATTGGTAGCCCAAGAGACCCAGTACTTC. Translation gives CAISELVAQETQYF. This rearrangement joins TRBV10-3 to TRBJ2-5; no definite D call. CDR1 is ENHRY and CDR2 is SYGVKD in the germline V gene. The CDR3 covers 14 residues. The V end was cut by 3 bases, the J end by 1 base, with 9 bases between.

This clone was observed a few times. This rearrangement joins TRBV6-4 to TRBJ2-3, with 9 positions matching TRBD2. The CDR3 extends over 15 amino acids. Trimming at V came to 0 bases and at J to 4 bases, leaving 2 bases not matched to a gene. Germline lookup yields CDR1 MRHNA and CDR2 SNTAGT. The CDR3 loop reads CASSDSSGGSDTQYF. The CDR3 nucleotides read TGTGCCAGCAGTGACTCTAGCGGGGGCTCAGATACGCAGTATTTT.

The chain links TRBV27 to TRBJ2-1, with D tentatively TRBD2 (5 bases). This CDR3 is 16 amino acids long. With 5 bases removed from V and 2 bases from J, the gap between germline ends came to 16 bases. Germline V gives CDR1 MNHEY, CDR2 SMNVEV (reference sequence). The DNA for the CDR3 is TGTGCCAGCAGTCTAATGCCCCATAGCGCCTACAATGAGCAGTTCTTC. It yields the protein CASSLMPHSAYNEQFF.

The rearrangement links TRBV27 to TRBJ2-3; 9 positions match TRBD2. The CDR3 runs to 15 residues. J lost 1 base, V lost 3 bases, and 2 bases had no gene match. CDR1 is MNHEY, CDR2 SMNVEV, per germline (reference sequence). Here the CDR3 DNA reads TGTGCCAGCAGTTTTAGGACTAGCGGCACAGATACGCAGTATTTT. Encoded protein: CASSFRTSGTDTQYF.

The chain combines TRBV4-1 with TRBJ2-5; no firm D call. Germline V CDR1 and CDR2: MGHRA, YSYEKL. The V gene lost 3 bases and the J gene lost 2 bases, with 16 bases spanning the gap. This CDR3 is 16 amino acids long. CDR3 sequence: CASSQVASVVQETQYF. The CDR3 DNA reads as TGCGCCAGCAGCCAGGTAGCCAGTGTTGTACAAGAGACCCAGTACTTC.

Note on this clone: The same CDR3 can be traced to other DNA sequences in this sample. The chain couples TRBV20-1 to TRBJ2-5; no firm D call. CDR3 length: 9 residues. Trimming removed 5 bases from V and 5 bases from J, with 3 bases in between. Per the germline V gene, CDR1 is DFQATT and CDR2 is SNEGSKA (reference sequence). The CDR3 is CSAGETQYF. In nucleotides, the CDR3 is TGCAGTGCTGGTGAGACCCAGTACTTC.

The chain links TRBV2 to TRBJ1-3; D uncertain. The CDR3 extends over 14 amino acids. Germline V lookup: CDR1 SNHLY, CDR2 FYNNEI. V was trimmed by 2 bases and J by 5 bases, leaving 10 bases between them. CDR3 in amino acids: CASSEPQVRNTIYF. DNA of the CDR3: TGTGCCAGCAGTGAACCCCAGGTTAGAAACACCATATATTTT.

The rearrangement uses TRBV11-3 and TRBJ2-3; D not certain. Trimming took off 1 base at V and 6 bases at J, with 2 bases between the two ends. The CDR3 loop spans 11 amino acids. CDR1 and CDR2 (germline): SGHNT, YENEEA. The CDR3 region has the DNA TGTGCCAGCAGCTTAGGCGATACGCAGTATTTT. Amino acids: CASSLGDTQYF.

This clone was seen just once. CDR3 coding DNA: TGTGCCTGGAGTGTTTGGGGGGGCACTGAAGCTTTCTTT. Its protein is CAWSVWGGTEAFF. The chain employs TRBV30 and TRBJ1-1; D perhaps matches TRBD1 (5 bases). The CDR3 is 13 residues long. V lost 0 bases and J lost 4, with 9 bases in between. The germline gives CDR1 GTSNPN, CDR2 SVGIG (reference sequence).

This chain links TRBV6-6 with TRBJ2-1; TRBD1 matches at 11 bases. The CDR3 totals 15 residues. The V gene end was trimmed by 6 bases and the J gene end by 4 bases; junction bases not matched to a gene: 5. Germline CDR1 and CDR2: MNHNY and SVGAGI (reference sequence). CDR3 region: CASSTGQGVYNEQFF. The CDR3, as DNA: TGTGCCAGCAGCACGGGACAGGGGGTTTACAATGAGCAGTTCTTC.

The CDR3 protein is CASSSGTGGTDTQYF. CDR3 sequence (DNA): TGTGCCAGCAGCTCCGGGACAGGGGGTACAGATACGCAGTATTTT. This chain connects TRBV28 to TRBJ2-3; 11 nucleotides align to TRBD1. Germline-derived CDR1 and CDR2 are MDHEN and SYDVKM. Trimming cost V 6 bases and J 3 bases; bases outside gene matches: 5. CDR3 size: 15 residues.

The CDR3 sequence is CAIMKLAYNEQFF. CDR3 nucleotide sequence: TGTGCCATCATGAAACTAGCCTACAATGAGCAGTTCTTC. The chain employs TRBV7-9 and TRBJ2-1, with D maybe TRBD2 (5 bases). Germline CDR1 reads SEHNR; CDR2 reads FQNEAQ (reference sequence). Trimming removed 10 bases at V and 2 bases at J, with 12 bases between. This CDR3 has 13 amino acids.